Sequencing of this T cell receptor beta chain was carried out in a study of cytomegalovirus exposure and HLA in healthy donors. Whole-study results and caveats: The classifier reportedly diagnosed cytomegalovirus status with high sensitivity and specificity.

As to this clone: Its antigen is as yet unknown.

The CDR3 has 14 amino acids. From germline, CDR1 is MGHRA and CDR2 YSYEKL. The trim removed 4 bases at V and 8 bases at J, leaving 5 bases unmatched. Sequenced by immunoSEQ multiplex PCR; TCRdb stores in-frame clones only, minus some. The sample has about 270,000 clones; 80% to 90% are singletons. The origin of this receptor is a woman between 18 and 29 years old in good health and CMV-seronegative. The V and J genes are TRBV4-1 and TRBJ1-6, with 7 bases lining up with TRBD1. The sequencing input was PBMCs. The CDR3 here is CASSLRGGDSPLHF. In DNA form, the CDR3 reads TGCGCCAGCAGCCTTCGAGGGGGCGATTCACCCCTCCACTTT.